This T cell receptor beta chain was profiled in a study of identical twins. Comment on this clonotype: Its antigen is undetermined.

Template switching created a universal primer site, and the cDNA included unique molecular identifiers. TCRdb itself ran the 5' RACE reads through MiXCR, one entry per CDR3 protein. The sample has about 530,000 distinct CDR3 sequences; about a fifth are singletons. Broader study findings: Conclusions were drawn cross-sectionally by statistical analysis, without following the same donors. Sharing of beta out-of-frame sequences by twins showed a weaker excess.

This CDR3 spans 16 amino acids. V lost 0 bases to trimming and J lost 3 bases; unmatched junction nucleotides: 4. The germline V gene encodes CDR1 MNHEY and CDR2 SVGAGI. These data were likewise used in another study, on yellow fever vaccine responses in identical twins. That report notes: Vaccine T cell responses of twins reportedly seemed partly convergent and partly personalized.

This chain uses TRBV6-5 with TRBJ2-7; the match to TRBD1 covers 11 bases. Material for sequencing was CD4+ T cells sorted from blood. The TCR originated in a woman aged 18-29 years in good health. Here the CDR3 DNA reads TGTGCCAGCAGTTACTCAGGAGGGACAGGGGGCTACGAGCAGTACTTC. Protein sequence: CASSYSGGTGGYEQYF.